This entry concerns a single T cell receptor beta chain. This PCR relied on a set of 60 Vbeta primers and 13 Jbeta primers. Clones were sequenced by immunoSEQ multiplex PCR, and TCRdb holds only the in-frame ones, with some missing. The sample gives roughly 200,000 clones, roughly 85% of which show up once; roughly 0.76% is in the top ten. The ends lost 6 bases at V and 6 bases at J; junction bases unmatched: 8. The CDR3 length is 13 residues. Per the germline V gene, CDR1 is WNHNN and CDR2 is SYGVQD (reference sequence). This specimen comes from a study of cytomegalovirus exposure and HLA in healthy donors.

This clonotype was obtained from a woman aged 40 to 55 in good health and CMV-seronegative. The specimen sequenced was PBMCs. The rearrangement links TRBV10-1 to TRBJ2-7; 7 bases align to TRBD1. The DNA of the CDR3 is TGCGCCAGCAGAGCGACAGGGCTCCCCGAGCAGTACTTC. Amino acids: CASRATGLPEQYF.